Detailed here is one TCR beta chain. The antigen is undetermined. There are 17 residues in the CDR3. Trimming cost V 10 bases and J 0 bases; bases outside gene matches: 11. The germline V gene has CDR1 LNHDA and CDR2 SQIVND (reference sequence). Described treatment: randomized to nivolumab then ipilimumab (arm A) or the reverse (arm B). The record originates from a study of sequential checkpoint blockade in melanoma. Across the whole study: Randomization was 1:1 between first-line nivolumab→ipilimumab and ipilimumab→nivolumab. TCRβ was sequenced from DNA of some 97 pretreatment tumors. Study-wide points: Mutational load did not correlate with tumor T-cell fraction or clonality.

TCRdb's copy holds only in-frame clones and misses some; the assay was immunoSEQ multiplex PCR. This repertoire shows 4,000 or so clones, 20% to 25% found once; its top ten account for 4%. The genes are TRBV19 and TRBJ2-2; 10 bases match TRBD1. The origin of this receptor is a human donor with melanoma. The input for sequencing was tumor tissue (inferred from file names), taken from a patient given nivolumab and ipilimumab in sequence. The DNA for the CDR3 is TGTGCCACCAGGACAGGGGGACTTTTTGCGAACACCGGGGAGCTGTTTTTT. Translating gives CATRTGGLFANTGELFF.